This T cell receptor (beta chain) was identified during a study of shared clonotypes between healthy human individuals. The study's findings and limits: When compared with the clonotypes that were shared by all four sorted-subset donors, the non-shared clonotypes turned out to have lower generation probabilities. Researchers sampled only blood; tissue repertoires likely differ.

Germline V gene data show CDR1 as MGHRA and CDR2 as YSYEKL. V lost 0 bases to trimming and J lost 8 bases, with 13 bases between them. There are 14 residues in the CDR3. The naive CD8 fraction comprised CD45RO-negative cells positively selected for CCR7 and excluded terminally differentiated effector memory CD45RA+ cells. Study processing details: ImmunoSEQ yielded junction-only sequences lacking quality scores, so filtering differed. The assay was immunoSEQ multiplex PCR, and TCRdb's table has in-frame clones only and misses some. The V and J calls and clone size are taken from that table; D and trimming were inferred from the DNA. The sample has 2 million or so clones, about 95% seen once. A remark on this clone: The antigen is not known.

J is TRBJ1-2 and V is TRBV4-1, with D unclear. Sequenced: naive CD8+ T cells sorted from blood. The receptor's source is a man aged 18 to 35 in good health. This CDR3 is CASSQEGGLKGYTF. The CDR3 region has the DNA TGCGCCAGCAGCCAAGAGGGCGGACTAAAAGGCTACACCTTC.